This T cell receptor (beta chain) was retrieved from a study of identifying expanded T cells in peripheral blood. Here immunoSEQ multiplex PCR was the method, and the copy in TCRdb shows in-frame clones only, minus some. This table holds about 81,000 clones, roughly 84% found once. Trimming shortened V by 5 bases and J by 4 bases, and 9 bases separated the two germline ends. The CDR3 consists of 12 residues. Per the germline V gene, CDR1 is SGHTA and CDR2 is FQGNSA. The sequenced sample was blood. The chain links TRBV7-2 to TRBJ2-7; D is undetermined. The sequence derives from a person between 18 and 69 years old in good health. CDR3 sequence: CASSRMGYEQYF. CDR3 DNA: TGTGCCAGCAGCCGCATGGGATACGAGCAGTACTTC.